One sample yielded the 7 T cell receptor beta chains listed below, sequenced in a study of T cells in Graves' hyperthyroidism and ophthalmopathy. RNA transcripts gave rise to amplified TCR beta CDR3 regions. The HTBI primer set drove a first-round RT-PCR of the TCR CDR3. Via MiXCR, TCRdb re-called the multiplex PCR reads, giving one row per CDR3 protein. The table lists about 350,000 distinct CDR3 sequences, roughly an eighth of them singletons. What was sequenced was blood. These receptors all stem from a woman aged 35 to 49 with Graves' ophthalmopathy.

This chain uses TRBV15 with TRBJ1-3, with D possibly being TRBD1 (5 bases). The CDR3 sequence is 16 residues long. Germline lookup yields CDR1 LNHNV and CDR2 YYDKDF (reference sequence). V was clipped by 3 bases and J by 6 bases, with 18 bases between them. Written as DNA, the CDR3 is TGTGCCACCAGCAGGGACTTACGCCGGGGGTCAAACACCATATATTTT. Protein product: CATSRDLRRGSNTIYF.

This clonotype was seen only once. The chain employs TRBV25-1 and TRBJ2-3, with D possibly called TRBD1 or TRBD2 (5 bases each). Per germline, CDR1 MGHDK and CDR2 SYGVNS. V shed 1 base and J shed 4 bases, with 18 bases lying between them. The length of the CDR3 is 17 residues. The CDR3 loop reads CASSESRLVGTSDTQYF. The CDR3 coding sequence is TGTGCCAGCAGTGAATCGCGGCTAGTGGGGACCTCAGATACGCAGTATTTT.

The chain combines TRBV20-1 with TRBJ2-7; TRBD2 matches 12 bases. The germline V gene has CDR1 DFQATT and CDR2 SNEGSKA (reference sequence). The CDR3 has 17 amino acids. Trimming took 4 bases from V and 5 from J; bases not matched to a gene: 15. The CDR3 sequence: CSAITPPPSGRADEQYF. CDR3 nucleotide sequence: TGCAGTGCTATAACCCCCCCGCCTAGCGGGAGGGCCGACGAGCAGTACTTC.

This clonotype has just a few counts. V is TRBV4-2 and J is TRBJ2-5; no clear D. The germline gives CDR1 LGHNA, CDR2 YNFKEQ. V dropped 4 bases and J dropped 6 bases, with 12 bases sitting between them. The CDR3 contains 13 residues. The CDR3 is CASSPQLTQTQYF. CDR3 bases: TGTGCCAGCAGCCCGCAGCTAACGCAGACCCAGTACTTC.

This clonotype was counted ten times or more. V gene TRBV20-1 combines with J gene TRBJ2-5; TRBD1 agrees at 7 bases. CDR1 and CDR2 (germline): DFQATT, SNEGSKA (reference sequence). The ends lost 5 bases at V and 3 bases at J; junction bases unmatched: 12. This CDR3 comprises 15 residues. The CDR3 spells CSAYPPRGLKETQYF. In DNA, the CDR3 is TGCAGTGCTTATCCCCCCAGGGGGTTGAAAGAGACCCAGTACTTC.

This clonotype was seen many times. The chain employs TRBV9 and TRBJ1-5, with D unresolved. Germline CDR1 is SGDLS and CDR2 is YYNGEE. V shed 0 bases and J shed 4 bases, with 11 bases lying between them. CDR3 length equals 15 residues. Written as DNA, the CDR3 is TGTGCCAGCAGCGTAGGCGCAACAGCGAATCAGCCCCAGCATTTT. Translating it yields CASSVGATANQPQHF. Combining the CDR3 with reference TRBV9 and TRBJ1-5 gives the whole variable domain DSGVTQTPKHLITATGQRVTLRCSPRSGDLSVYWYQQSLDQGLQFLIQYYNGEERAKGNILERFSAQQFPDLHSELNLSSLELGDSALYFCASSVGATANQPQHFGDGTRLSIL.

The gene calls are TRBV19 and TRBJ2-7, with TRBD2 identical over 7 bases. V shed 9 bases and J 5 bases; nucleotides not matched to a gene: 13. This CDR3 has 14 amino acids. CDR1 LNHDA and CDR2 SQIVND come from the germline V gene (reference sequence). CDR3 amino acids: CASDVGRVRDEQYF. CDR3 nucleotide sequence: TGTGCCAGCGACGTGGGGAGGGTCCGTGACGAGCAGTACTTC.